One sample yielded the 17 T cell receptor beta chains listed below, sequenced in a study of Ad26.COV2.S vaccination and SARS-CoV-2 variants. Documented treatment: around 19 received Ad26.COV2.S at low or high dose, single or two shots; five or six received placebo; per-sample allocation not given. Repertoires come from day 63 after the first vaccine or placebo injection. Assay: immunoSEQ multiplex PCR; the TCRdb copy retains only in-frame clones and omits some. The sample has about 350,000 clones; 88% are singletons. The sequences come from peripheral blood, collected in a trial of Ad26.COV2.S vaccine versus placebo. The receptors shown here come from a person aged 18-60 years who received the Ad26.COV2.S COVID-19 vaccine or a placebo.

The chain uses TRBV10-3 and TRBJ2-1, with a tentative D call TRBD1 (6 bases). V was clipped by 11 bases and J by 5 bases, with 13 bases between them. The CDR3 has 12 residues. From germline, CDR1 is ENHRY and CDR2 SYGVKD. Written as DNA, the CDR3 is TGTGCCTTCCGGACAGCACACAATGAGCAGTTCTTC. Its protein product is CAFRTAHNEQFF.

This chain joins TRBV2 and TRBJ1-1, with no clear D. The CDR3 contains 14 residues. The germline V gene has CDR1 SNHLY and CDR2 FYNNEI. Trimming pared 4 bases from V and 3 bases from J, leaving 12 bases between. For the CDR3, the DNA is TGTGCCAGCAGTGGCGAAGGGATGGACACTGAAGCTTTCTTT. It codes for CASSGEGMDTEAFF. The variable domain in full, completed from reference TRBV2 and TRBJ1-1, reads EPEVTQTPSHQVTQMGQEVILRCVPISNHLYFYWYRQILGQKVEFLVSFYNNEISEKSEIFDDQFSVERPDGSNFTLKIRSTKLEDSAMYFCASSGEGMDTEAFFGQGTRLTVV.

The genes are TRBV28 and TRBJ2-5, with TRBD1 identical over 9 bases. The germline V gene encodes CDR1 MDHEN and CDR2 SYDVKM. The CDR3 covers 13 residues. With V trimmed by 8 bases and J by 2 bases, 3 bases remained unmatched. DNA for the CDR3: TGTGCCAGCCGAGGACAGGGGCAAGAGACCCAGTACTTC. It is translated as CASRGQGQETQYF.

V usage is TRBV10-1 and J usage is TRBJ1-1; D gene uncertain. The CDR3 consists of 12 residues. The germline V gene has CDR1 WNHNN and CDR2 SYGVQD (reference sequence). V was pared by 8 bases and J by 1 base, with 8 bases between. CDR3 DNA sequence: TGCGCCAGCCAAGATCAGAACACTGAAGCTTTCTTT. This translates into CASQDQNTEAFF.

V gene TRBV29-1 combines with J gene TRBJ1-1, with 9 bases identical to TRBD1. CDR1 SQVTM and CDR2 ANQGSEA come from the germline V gene. The J segment lost 1 base and the V segment lost 7 bases, leaving 7 bases of the junction unmatched. The CDR3 covers 14 residues. CDR3 sequence: CSALTGQGNTEAFF. The DNA of the CDR3 is TGCAGCGCCTTAACGGGACAGGGGAACACTGAAGCTTTCTTT.

The chain is built from TRBV9 and TRBJ1-1; 7 bases fit TRBD1. Germline CDR1 is SGDLS and CDR2 is YYNGEE. The CDR3 loop spans 17 amino acids. V dropped 0 bases and J dropped 1; count of bases not matched to a gene: 9. The CDR3 loop is CASSVDPQGWANTEAFF. DNA for the CDR3: TGTGCCAGCAGCGTAGACCCACAGGGGTGGGCGAACACTGAAGCTTTCTTT.

The J gene is TRBJ1-5, the V gene TRBV2, with D tentatively TRBD1 (5 bases). Trimming took 4 bases from V and 5 from J, leaving 12 bases between them. The CDR3 consists of 14 residues. CDR1 and CDR2 from the germline V gene are SNHLY and FYNNEI. CDR3 sequence reads: CASSAETEDQPQHF. The CDR3 coding sequence is TGTGCCAGCAGTGCTGAGACAGAGGATCAGCCCCAGCATTTT.

This clone was detected only a few times. This chain links TRBV4-3 with TRBJ1-6; D gene uncertain. The CDR3 sequence is 14 residues long. Germline lookup yields CDR1 LGHNA and CDR2 YSLEER. V was pared by 0 bases and J by 12 bases, with 12 bases between. The CDR3 bases are TGCGCCAGCAGCCAAGAAACAAGGGCATTACCCCTCCACTTT. Translation: CASSQETRALPLHF.

V gene TRBV5-1 combines with J gene TRBJ2-3, with TRBD2 identical over 8 bases. This CDR3 contains 16 residues. The ends lost 5 bases at V and 7 bases at J; junction bases unmatched: 15. CDR1 SGHRS and CDR2 YFSETQ come from the germline V gene. CDR3 in amino acids: CASRELADTPRNTQYF. As DNA, the CDR3 is TGCGCCAGCAGAGAACTAGCGGATACCCCTCGAAATACGCAGTATTTT. Full variable domain (rest looked up from reference TRBV5-1 and TRBJ2-3): KAGVTQTPRYLIKTRGQQVTLSCSPISGHRSVSWYQQTPGQGLQFLFEYFSETQRNKGNFPGRFSGRQFSNSRSEMNVSTLELGDSALYLCASRELADTPRNTQYFGPGTRLTVL.

The chain recombines TRBV19 with TRBJ1-6; D call uncertain. Germline assignment: CDR1 LNHDA and CDR2 SQIVND (reference sequence). Trimming pared 6 bases from V and 0 bases from J, leaving 15 bases between. The CDR3 is made up of 17 amino acids. The DNA of the CDR3 is TGTGCCAGTAGCCCACCCAGGAAAAGCTCCTATAATTCACCCCTCCACTTT. As protein: CASSPPRKSSYNSPLHF.

The CDR3 sequence: CASSLPRLGGTYNEQFF. The CDR3 coding sequence is TGTGCCAGCAGCTTGCCCCGGTTAGGGGGCACCTACAATGAGCAGTTCTTC. The chain combines TRBV7-9 with TRBJ2-1, with TRBD1 identical over 7 bases. The CDR3 has 17 amino acids. J gave up 2 bases and V 3 bases, and 10 bases lay outside the gene matches. Germline CDR1 and CDR2: SEHNR and FQNEAQ (reference sequence).

The V and J genes are TRBV3-1 (or the pseudogene TRBV3-2) and TRBJ2-6, with 9 bases identical to TRBD1. The CDR3 contains 19 residues. Losses at the gene ends were 4 bases for V and 4 bases for J; bases not matched to a gene: 14. The germline CDR1 and CDR2 sequences are LGHDT and YNNKEL (reference sequence). The CDR3 DNA reads TGTGCCAGCAGCCGTACTGATACAGGGGGCTTGTGGGGGGCCAACGTCCTGACTTTC. This gives the protein CASSRTDTGGLWGANVLTF.

The gene calls are TRBV6-1 and TRBJ1-5; TRBD1 agrees at 10 bases. Per germline, CDR1 MNHNS and CDR2 SASEGT. V lost 4 bases and J lost 3; bases outside the gene matches: 15. The CDR3 totals 19 residues. CDR3 DNA sequence: TGTGCCAGCAGTGCCAAGGTGTACATGACAGGGGGCCCCAATCAGCCCCAGCATTTT. Translating gives CASSAKVYMTGGPNQPQHF.

This rearrangement joins TRBV5-8 to TRBJ2-2; 7 bases fit TRBD2. The CDR3 runs 16 residues. V trimming: 2 bases; J trimming: 4 bases; junction bases outside the gene matches: 8. CDR1 is SGHTS and CDR2 is YDEGEE in the germline V gene. CDR3 loop: CASSFPAGVVTGELFF. The CDR3, as DNA: TGTGCCAGCAGCTTTCCGGCGGGAGTCGTCACCGGGGAGCTGTTTTTT.

Here the CDR3 reads CASSPPRNTDKNTEAFF. The CDR3 region has the DNA TGTGCCAGCTCACCACCGAGAAACACAGACAAGAACACTGAAGCTTTCTTT. J is TRBJ1-1 and V is TRBV18; no clear D gene. This CDR3 has 17 residues. CDR1 KGHSH and CDR2 LQKENI come from the germline V gene. V was cut by 0 bases and J by 1 base, with 15 bases left in between.

This chain uses TRBV6-2 or TRBV6-3 with TRBJ1-5; D is unresolved. Germline CDR1 reads MNHEY; CDR2 reads SVGEGT. CDR3 length equals 14 residues. The ends were cut back, 2 bases at V and 1 base at J, with 6 bases in the middle. CDR3 loop: CASSYTESNQPQHF. The CDR3 nucleotides read TGTGCCAGCAGTTACACGGAGAGCAATCAGCCCCAGCATTTT.

This rearrangement joins TRBV5-1 to TRBJ2-7; tentative D call: TRBD1 (5 bases). The germline gives CDR1 SGHRS, CDR2 YFSETQ. Trimming pared 4 bases from V and 7 bases from J, leaving 18 bases between. This CDR3 has 14 amino acids. CDR3 sequence (DNA): TGCGCCAGCAGCAAACCTCAGGGTTCCGGGGAGCAGTACTTC. Its protein is CASSKPQGSGEQYF.